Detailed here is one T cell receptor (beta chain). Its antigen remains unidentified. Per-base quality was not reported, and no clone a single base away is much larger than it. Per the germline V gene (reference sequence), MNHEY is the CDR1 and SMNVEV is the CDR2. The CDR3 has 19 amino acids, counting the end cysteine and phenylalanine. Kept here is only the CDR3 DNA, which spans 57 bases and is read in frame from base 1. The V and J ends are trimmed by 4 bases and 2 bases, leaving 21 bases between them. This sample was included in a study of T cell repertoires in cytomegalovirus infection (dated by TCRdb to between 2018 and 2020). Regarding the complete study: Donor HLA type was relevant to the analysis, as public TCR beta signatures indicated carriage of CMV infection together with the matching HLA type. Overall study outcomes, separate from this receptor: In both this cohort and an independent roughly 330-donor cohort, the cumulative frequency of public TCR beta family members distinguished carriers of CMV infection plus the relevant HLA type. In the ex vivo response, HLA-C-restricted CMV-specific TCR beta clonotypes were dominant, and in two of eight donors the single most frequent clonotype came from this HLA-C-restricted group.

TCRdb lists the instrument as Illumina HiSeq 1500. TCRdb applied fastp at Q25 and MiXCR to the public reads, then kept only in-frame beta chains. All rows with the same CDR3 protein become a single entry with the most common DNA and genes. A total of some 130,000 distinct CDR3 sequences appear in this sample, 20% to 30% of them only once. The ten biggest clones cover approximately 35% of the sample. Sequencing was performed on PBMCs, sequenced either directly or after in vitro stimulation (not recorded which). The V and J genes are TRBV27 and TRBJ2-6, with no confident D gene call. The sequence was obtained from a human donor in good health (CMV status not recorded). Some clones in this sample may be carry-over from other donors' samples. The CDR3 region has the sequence CASSSKAPTRVAGANVLTF. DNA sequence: TGTGCCAGCAGTTCAAAAGCGCCTACAAGGGTGGCTGGGGCCAACGTCCTGACTTTC.